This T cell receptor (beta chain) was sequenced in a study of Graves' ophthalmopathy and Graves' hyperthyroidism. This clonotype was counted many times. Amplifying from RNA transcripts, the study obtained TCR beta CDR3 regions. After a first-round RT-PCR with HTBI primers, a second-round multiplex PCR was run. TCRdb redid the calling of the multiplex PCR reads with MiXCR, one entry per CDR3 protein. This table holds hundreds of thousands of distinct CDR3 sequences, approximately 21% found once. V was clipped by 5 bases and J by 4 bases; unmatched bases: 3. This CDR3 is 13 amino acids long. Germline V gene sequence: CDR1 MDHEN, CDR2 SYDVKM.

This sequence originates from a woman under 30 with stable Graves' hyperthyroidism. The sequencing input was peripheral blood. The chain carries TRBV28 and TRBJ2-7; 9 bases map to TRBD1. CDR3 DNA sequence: TGTGCCAGCAGTCGACAGGGGGATTACGAGCAGTACTTC. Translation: CASSRQGDYEQYF. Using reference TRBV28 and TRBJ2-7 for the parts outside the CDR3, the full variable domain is DVKVTQSSRYLVKRTGEKVFLECVQDMDHENMFWYRQDPGLGLRLIYFSYDVKMKEKGDIPEGYSVSREKKERFSLILESASTNQTSMYLCASSRQGDYEQYFGPGTRLTVT.